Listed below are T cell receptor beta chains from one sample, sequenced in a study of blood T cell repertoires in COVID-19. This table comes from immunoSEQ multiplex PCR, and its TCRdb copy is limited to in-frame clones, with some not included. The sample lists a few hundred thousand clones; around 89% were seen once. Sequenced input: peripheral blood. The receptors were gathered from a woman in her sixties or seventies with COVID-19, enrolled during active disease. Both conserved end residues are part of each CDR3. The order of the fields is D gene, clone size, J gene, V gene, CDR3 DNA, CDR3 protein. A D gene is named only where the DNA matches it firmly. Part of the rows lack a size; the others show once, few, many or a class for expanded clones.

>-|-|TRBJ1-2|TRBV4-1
TGCGCCAGCAGCCCAGGCCCCGGGACACATGGCTACACCTTC
CASSPGPGTHGYTF
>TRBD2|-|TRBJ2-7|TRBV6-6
TGTGCCAGCAGTTTAGGACTAGAGTACGAGCAGTACTTC
CASSLGLEYEQYF
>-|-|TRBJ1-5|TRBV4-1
TGCGCCAGCAGCCAAGAGGGGAGGAGGTTTCAGCCCCAGCATTTT
CASSQEGRRFQPQHF
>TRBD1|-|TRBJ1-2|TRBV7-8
TGTGCCAGCAGCCTATGGGACAGGAACTATGGCTACACCTTC
CASSLWDRNYGYTF
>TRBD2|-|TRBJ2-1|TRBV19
TGTGCCAGTAGTAGATCGTGGACTAGCGGGGGGGTTCAGCCATATAGCTCCTACAATGAGCAGTTCTTC
CASSRSWTSGGVQPYSSYNEQFF
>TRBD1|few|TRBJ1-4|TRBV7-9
TGTGCCAGCAGCTTCGGGACAGGGAGAGACGAAAAACTGTTTTTT
CASSFGTGRDEKLFF
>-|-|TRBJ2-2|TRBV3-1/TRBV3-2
TGTGCCAGCAGCCCGAGCCGCAACAGTTACCGGGAGCTGTTTTTT
CASSPSRNSYRELFF
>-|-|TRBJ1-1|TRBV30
TGTGCCCCCCCCGCTCGGTCCGAACAGGGTCAACAAACTGAAGCTTTCTTT
CAPPARSEQGQQTEAFF
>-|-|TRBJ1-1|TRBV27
TGTGCCAGCAGACATTGGAGAAGTGAAGCTTTCTTT
CASRHWRSEAFF
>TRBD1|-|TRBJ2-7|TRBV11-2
TGTGCCAGCAGCTTTCGGACAGGAGATTACGAGCAGTACTTC
CASSFRTGDYEQYF
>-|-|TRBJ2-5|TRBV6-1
TGTGCCAGCAGTGACCTGGGAGTCCAAGAGACCCAGTACTTC
CASSDLGVQETQYF
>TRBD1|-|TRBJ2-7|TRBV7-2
TGTGCCAGCAGCTTTGGACAGGGGGTATACGAGCAGTACTTC
CASSFGQGVYEQYF
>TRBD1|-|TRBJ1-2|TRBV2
TGTGCCAGCAGTGTGTGGACAGGGGATGGCTACACCTTC
CASSVWTGDGYTF
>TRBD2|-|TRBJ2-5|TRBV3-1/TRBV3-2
TGTGCCAGCAGCCAAGATCCCCTACTAGCGGGGGATCAGACCCAGTACTTC
CASSQDPLLAGDQTQYF
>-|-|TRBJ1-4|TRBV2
TGTGCCAGCACCGGGGGAGGGGAAGGAGAAAAACTGTTTTTT
CASTGGGEGEKLFF
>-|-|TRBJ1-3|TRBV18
TGTGCCAGCTCACCTCAGGGGTCTGGAAACACCATATATTTT
CASSPQGSGNTIYF
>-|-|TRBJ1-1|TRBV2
TGTGCCAGCAAACTCGGCACTGAAGCTTTCTTT
CASKLGTEAFF
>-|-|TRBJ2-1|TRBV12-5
TGTGCTAGTGGTTTGGCCCCGGCGGGGAACAATGAGCAGTTCTTC
CASGLAPAGNNEQFF
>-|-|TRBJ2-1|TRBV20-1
TGCAGTGCTAGTGAGGGACTCGACGGGAAGTTCTTC
CSASEGLDGKFF
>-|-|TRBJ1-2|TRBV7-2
TGTGCCAGCAGCTTAGACTTTCATGCCATCTATGGCTACACCTTC
CASSLDFHAIYGYTF
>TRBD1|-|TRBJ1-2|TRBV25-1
TGTGCCAGCAGTGCCGTCACAGGGGGCAACTATGGCTACACCTTC
CASSAVTGGNYGYTF
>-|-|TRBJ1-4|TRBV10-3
TGTGCCATCAGTGAGCGCGACAGAGGTAATGAAAAACTGTTTTTT
CAISERDRGNEKLFF
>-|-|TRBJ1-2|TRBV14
TGTGCCAGCAGCCAAGTTCCCGGGATTGGCTACACCTTC
CASSQVPGIGYTF
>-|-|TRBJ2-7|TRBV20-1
TGCAGTGCTAGTTTCCGGGAATACGAGCAGTACTTC
CSASFREYEQYF
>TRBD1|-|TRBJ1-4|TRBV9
TGTGCCAGCAGCGTTACAGGGGGCGACGATGAAAAACTGTTTTTT
CASSVTGGDDEKLFF
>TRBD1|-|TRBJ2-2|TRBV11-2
TGTGCCAGCAGCTCGGACAGGGACACCGGGGAGCTGTTTTTT
CASSSDRDTGELFF
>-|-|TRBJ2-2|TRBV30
TGTGCCTGGAGGACACCTGGAACCGGGGAGCTGTTTTTT
CAWRTPGTGELFF
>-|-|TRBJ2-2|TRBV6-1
TGTGCCAGCAGTGGAGGTTTCGGCGGGGAGCTGTTTTTT
CASSGGFGGELFF
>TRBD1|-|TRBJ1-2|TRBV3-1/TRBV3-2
TGTGCCAGCAGCCAGGGACAGCAGAGGGGCTACACCTTC
CASSQGQQRGYTF